One and the same sample provided the 13 T cell receptor beta chains below, sequenced in a study of Graves' ophthalmopathy and Graves' hyperthyroidism. TCR beta CDR3 amplification used RNA transcripts. HTBI primers were employed in first-round RT-PCR, then a second-round multiplex PCR followed. TCRdb fed the multiplex PCR reads into MiXCR, producing one record per CDR3 protein. Here the sample spans about 740,000 distinct CDR3 sequences, roughly 40% being singletons. Sequencing used peripheral blood. Receptors were obtained from an adult man with Graves' ophthalmopathy.

As DNA, the CDR3 is TGTGCCAGCAGCTGGGGGAAGGCGTCCTACGAGCAGTACTTC. This gives the protein CASSWGKASYEQYF. This rearrangement joins TRBV7-2 to TRBJ2-7; either TRBD1 or TRBD2 may fit D (5 bases each). Germline assignment: CDR1 SGHTA and CDR2 FQGNSA. V lost 4 bases and J lost 1, with 11 bases in between. The CDR3 has 14 residues.

This clonotype was observed at least ten times. J is TRBJ2-7 and V is TRBV29-1; a possible D gene is TRBD2 (6 bases). CDR3 size: 14 residues. Trimming took off 4 bases at V and 0 bases at J, with 13 bases between the two ends. Germline assignment: CDR1 SQVTM and CDR2 ANQGSEA. The CDR3 loop reads CSVVSGERSYEQYF. CDR3 in DNA: TGCAGCGTTGTGTCGGGGGAGCGCTCCTACGAGCAGTACTTC.

This clonotype was seen ten or more times. The chain recombines TRBV29-1 with TRBJ1-1; D gene unclear. This CDR3 contains 13 residues. Per the germline V gene, CDR1 is SQVTM and CDR2 is ANQGSEA. V was cut by 8 bases and J by 1 base, with 14 bases left in between. The CDR3 reads CSSREQRNTEAFF. Here the CDR3 DNA reads TGCAGCTCCAGAGAACAGCGGAACACTGAAGCTTTCTTT. Based on the CDR3 plus reference TRBV29-1 and TRBJ1-1, the full variable domain is SAVISQKPSRDICQRGTSLTIQCQVDSQVTMMFWYRQQPGQSLTLIATANQGSEATYESGFVIDKFPISRPNLTFSTLTVSNMSPEDSSIYLCSSREQRNTEAFFGQGTRLTVV.

The CDR3 is CASSERQGVETQYF. The CDR3 nucleotides read TGTGCCAGCAGCGAAAGACAGGGGGTCGAGACCCAGTACTTC. The chain has TRBV9 and TRBJ2-5; 9 bases map to TRBD1. The CDR3 is 14 amino acids. Trimming removed 3 bases from V and 5 bases from J; junction bases left unmatched: 5. From germline, CDR1 is SGDLS and CDR2 YYNGEE.

This clonotype was recorded at least ten times. V is TRBV12-3 or TRBV12-4 and J is TRBJ1-2, with TRBD1 matching 9 bases. Unmatched junction bases numbered 7, after V lost 6 bases and J lost 8 bases. The CDR3 runs to 13 residues. Here the CDR3 DNA reads TGTGCCAGCAGCACGGACAGGGGACAAGGCTACACCTTC. This translates into CASSTDRGQGYTF.

The chain employs TRBV25-1 and TRBJ1-5, with 7 bases identical to TRBD1. The V and J ends lost 5 bases and 4 bases, in that order; junction bases with no gene match: 11. Germline V gives CDR1 MGHDK, CDR2 SYGVNS. The CDR3 loop spans 16 amino acids. The CDR3 nucleotides are TGTGCCAGCAGTTTGGGTTGGGTACAGGGGAATCAGCCCCAGCATTTT. Residues: CASSLGWVQGNQPQHF.

This clonotype was detected only a few times. The chain recombines TRBV12-3 or TRBV12-4 with TRBJ1-1; D is unresolved. The CDR3 consists of 15 residues. Between the trimmed V and J ends, which lost 2 bases and 0 bases, there was a span of 10 bases. Here the CDR3 reads CASSLTNSVNTEAFF. In nucleotides, the CDR3 is TGTGCCAGCAGTTTAACGAACAGCGTGAACACTGAAGCTTTCTTT.

This clonotype showed up many times. The chain combines TRBV29-1 with TRBJ2-7; 7 bases are shared with TRBD1. V shed 7 bases and J 1 base; nucleotides not matched to a gene: 4. The CDR3 consists of 12 residues. CDR1 and CDR2 from the germline V gene are SQVTM and ANQGSEA. The CDR3 reads CSAGQTSYEQYF. The CDR3 DNA is TGCAGCGCGGGACAGACTTCCTACGAGCAGTACTTC.

The chain carries TRBV7-6 and TRBJ1-4; D not certain. Germline V gives CDR1 SGHVS, CDR2 FNYEAQ. The CDR3 sequence is 14 residues long. For the CDR3, the DNA is TGTGCTGGCAGCTTAGAGCTGGCTAATGAAAAACTGTTTTTT. Its translation is CAGSLELANEKLFF.

A note on this clonotype: This may stem from a read error, because a much larger clone lies one nucleotide away. The V gene is TRBV20-1, the J gene TRBJ2-5; D might be TRBD2 (6 bases). The CDR3 spans 11 residues. Germline V CDR1 and CDR2: DFQATT, SNEGSKA (reference sequence). Trimming pared 7 bases from V and 6 bases from J, leaving 12 bases between. CDR3 amino acids: CSGGDLKTQYF. The CDR3, as DNA: TGCAGTGGGGGGGATTTGAAGACCCAGTACTTC.

In its sample, this clonotype was seen many times. V and J are TRBV15 and TRBJ2-5; 7 nucleotides agree with TRBD2. The CDR3 extends over 15 amino acids. The V gene end was trimmed by 1 base and the J gene end by 9 bases; junction bases not matched to a gene: 11. From germline, CDR1 is LNHNV and CDR2 YYDKDF (reference sequence). CDR3: CATSRARPRAGAQYF. The DNA for the CDR3 is TGTGCCACCAGCAGAGCGCGCCCCCGCGCGGGGGCCCAGTACTTC.

This clonotype occurred many times. V gene TRBV10-3 combines with J gene TRBJ1-2, with D possibly TRBD1 on 5 matching bases. CDR1 is ENHRY and CDR2 is SYGVKD in the germline V gene. Trimming cost V 0 bases and J 1 base, with 12 bases left between them. CDR3 length equals 16 residues. In DNA, the CDR3 is TGTGCCATCAGTGAGTCGATGGGGCGGATTAACTATGGCTACACCTTC. This encodes CAISESMGRINYGYTF.

This clonotype occurred many times. The chain recombines TRBV25-1 with TRBJ2-7; possible D gene TRBD1, 8 bases. The CDR3 totals 19 residues. The germline CDR1 and CDR2 sequences are MGHDK and SYGVNS. V shed 2 bases and J shed 0 bases, with 23 bases lying between them. The CDR3 spells CASSEGRQGRAGHSYEQYF. CDR3 sequence (DNA): TGTGCCAGCAGTGAAGGGCGACAGGGGCGAGCGGGACACTCCTACGAGCAGTACTTC.